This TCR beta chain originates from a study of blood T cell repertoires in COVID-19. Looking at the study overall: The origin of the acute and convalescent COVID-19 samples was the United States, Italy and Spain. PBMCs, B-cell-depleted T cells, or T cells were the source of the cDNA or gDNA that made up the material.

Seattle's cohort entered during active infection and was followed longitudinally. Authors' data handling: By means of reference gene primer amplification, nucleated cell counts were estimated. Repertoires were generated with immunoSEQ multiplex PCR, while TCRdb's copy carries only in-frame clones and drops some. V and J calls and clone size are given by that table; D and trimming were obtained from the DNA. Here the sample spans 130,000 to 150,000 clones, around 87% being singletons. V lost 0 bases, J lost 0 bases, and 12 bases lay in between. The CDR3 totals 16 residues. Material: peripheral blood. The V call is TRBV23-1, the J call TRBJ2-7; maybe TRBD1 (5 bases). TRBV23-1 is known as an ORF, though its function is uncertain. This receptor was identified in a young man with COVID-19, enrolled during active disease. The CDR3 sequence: CASSQSGHNPSYEQYF. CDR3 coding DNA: TGCGCCAGCAGTCAATCGGGGCACAATCCCTCCTACGAGCAGTACTTC.